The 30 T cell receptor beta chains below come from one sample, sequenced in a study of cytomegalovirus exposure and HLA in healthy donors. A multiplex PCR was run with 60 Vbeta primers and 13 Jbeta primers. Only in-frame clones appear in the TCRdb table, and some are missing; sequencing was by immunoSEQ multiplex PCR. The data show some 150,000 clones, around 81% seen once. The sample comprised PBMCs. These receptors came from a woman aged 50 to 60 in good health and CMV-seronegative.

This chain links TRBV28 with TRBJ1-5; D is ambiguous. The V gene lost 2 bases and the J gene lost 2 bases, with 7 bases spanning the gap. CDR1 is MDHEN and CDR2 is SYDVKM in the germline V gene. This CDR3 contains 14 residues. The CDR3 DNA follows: TGTGCCAGCAGTTTAGGTCCAGGCAATCAGCCCCAGCATTTT. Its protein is CASSLGPGNQPQHF. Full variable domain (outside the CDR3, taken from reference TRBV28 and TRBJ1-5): DVKVTQSSRYLVKRTGEKVFLECVQDMDHENMFWYRQDPGLGLRLIYFSYDVKMKEKGDIPEGYSVSREKKERFSLILESASTNQTSMYLCASSLGPGNQPQHFGDGTRLSIL.

This CDR3 reads CASSLNQVQETQYF. The DNA for the CDR3 is TGTGCCAGCAGCTTAAATCAGGTTCAAGAGACCCAGTACTTC. The rearrangement uses TRBV7-9 and TRBJ2-5; D call uncertain. The CDR3 is 14 amino acids. V was cut by 2 bases and J by 2 bases, with 9 bases left in between. Germline CDR1 SEHNR, CDR2 FQNEAQ (reference sequence).

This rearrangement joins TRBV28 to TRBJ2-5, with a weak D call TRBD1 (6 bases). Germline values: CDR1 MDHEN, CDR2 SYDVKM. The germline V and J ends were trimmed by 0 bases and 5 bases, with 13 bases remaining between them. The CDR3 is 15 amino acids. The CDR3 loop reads CASSLCRKGDETQYF. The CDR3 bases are TGTGCCAGCAGTTTATGCCGAAAGGGGGACGAGACCCAGTACTTC.

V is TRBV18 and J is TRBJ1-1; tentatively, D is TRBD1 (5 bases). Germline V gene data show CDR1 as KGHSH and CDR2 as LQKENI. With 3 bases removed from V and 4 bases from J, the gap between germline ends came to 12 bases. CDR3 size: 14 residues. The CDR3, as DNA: TGTGCCAGCTCACCGGCGACAGAAATCACTGAAGCTTTCTTT. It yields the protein CASSPATEITEAFF.

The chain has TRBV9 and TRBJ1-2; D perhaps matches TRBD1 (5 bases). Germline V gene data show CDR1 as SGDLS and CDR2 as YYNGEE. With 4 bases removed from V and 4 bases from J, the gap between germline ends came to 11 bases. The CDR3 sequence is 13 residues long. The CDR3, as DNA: TGTGCCAGCAGCTCCTTACAGGCCTATGGCTACACCTTC. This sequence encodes CASSSLQAYGYTF.

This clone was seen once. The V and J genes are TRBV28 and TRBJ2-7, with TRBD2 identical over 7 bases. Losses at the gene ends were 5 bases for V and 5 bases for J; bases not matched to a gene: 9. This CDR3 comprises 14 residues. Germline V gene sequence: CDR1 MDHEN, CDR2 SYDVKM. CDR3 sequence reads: CASSILGLEDEQYF. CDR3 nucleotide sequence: TGTGCCAGCAGTATCCTAGGACTAGAAGACGAGCAGTACTTC.

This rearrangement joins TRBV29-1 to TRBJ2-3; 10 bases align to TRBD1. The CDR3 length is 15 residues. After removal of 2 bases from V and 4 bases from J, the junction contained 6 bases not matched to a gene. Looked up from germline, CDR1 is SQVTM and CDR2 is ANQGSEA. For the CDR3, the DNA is TGCAGCGTTGAAAGGGGACAGGGGACCCCAGATACGCAGTATTTT. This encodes CSVERGQGTPDTQYF.

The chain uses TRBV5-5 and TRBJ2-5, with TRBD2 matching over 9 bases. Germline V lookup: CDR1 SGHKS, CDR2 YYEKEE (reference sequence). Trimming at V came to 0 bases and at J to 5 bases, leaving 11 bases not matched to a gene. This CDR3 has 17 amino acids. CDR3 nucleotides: TGTGCCAGCAGCTTGGTTCTGGCCGCGGGGGGGCCTGAGACCCAGTACTTC. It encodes CASSLVLAAGGPETQYF.

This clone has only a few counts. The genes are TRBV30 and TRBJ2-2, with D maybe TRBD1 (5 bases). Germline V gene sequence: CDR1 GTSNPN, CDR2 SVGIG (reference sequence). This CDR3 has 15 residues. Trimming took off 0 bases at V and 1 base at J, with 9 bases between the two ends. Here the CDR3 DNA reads TGTGCCTGGAGTGTGGTTAGGGGGAACACCGGGGAGCTGTTTTTT. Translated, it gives CAWSVVRGNTGELFF.

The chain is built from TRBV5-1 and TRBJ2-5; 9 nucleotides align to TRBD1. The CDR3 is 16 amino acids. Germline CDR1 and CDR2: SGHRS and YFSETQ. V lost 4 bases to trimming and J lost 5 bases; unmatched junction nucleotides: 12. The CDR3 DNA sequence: TGCGCCAGCAGCCCGGGACAGGGCGGGGTCCGGGAGACCCAGTACTTC. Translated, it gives CASSPGQGGVRETQYF. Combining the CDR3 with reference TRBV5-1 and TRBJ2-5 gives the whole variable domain KAGVTQTPRYLIKTRGQQVTLSCSPISGHRSVSWYQQTPGQGLQFLFEYFSETQRNKGNFPGRFSGRQFSNSRSEMNVSTLELGDSALYLCASSPGQGGVRETQYFGPGTRLLVL.

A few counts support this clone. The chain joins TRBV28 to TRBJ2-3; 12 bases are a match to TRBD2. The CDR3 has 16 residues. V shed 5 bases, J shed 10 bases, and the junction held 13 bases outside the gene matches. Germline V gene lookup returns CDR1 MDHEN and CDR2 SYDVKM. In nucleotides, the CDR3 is TGTGCCAGCAGTCCGCGACTAGCGGGAGTTGGAATAGCGCAGTATTTT. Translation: CASSPRLAGVGIAQYF.

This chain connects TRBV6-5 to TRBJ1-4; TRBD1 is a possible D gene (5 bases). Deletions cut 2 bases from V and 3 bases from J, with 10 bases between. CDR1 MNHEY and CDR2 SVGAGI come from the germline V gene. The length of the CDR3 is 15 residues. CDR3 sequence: CASSYGTGSNEKLFF. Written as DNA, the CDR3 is TGTGCCAGCAGTTACGGTACAGGCTCTAATGAAAAACTGTTTTTT.

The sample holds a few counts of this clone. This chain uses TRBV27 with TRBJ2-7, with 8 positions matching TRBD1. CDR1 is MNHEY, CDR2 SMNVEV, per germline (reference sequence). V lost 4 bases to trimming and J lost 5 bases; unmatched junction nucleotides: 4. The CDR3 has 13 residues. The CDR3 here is CASSSGGVNEQYF. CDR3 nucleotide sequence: TGTGCCAGCAGTTCAGGGGGCGTGAACGAGCAGTACTTC.

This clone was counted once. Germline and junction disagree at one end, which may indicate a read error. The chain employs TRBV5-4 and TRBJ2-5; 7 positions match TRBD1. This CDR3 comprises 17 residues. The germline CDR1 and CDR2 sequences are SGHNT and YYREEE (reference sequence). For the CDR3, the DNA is TGTGCCAGCAGCGACGCCAGGGACAGATATAACCAAGAGATCCAGTACTTC. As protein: CASSDARDRYNQEIQYF.

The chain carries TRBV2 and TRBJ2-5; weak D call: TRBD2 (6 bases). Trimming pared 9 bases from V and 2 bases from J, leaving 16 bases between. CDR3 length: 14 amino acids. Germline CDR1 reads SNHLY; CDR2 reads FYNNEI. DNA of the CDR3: TGTGCCAGTTCTGCGGGGTTGGAGCAAGAGACCCAGTACTTC. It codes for CASSAGLEQETQYF.

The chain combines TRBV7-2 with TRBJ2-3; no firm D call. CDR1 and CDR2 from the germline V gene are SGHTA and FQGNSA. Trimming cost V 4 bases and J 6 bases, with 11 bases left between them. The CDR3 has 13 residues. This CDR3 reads CASSSILQDTQYF. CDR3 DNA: TGTGCCAGCAGCTCAATTCTTCAGGATACGCAGTATTTT.

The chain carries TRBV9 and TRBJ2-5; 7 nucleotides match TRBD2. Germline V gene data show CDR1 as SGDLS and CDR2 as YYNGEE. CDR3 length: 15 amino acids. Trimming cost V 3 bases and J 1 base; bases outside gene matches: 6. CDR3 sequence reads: CASSAGGRIQETQYF. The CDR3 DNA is TGTGCCAGCAGCGCGGGGGGACGGATCCAAGAGACCCAGTACTTC.

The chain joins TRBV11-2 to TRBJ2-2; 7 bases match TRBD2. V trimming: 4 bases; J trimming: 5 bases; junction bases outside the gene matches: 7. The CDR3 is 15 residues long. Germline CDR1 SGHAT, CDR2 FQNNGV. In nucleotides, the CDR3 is TGTGCCAGCAGCTCCGGGACTAAGGGGACCGGGGAGCTGTTTTTT. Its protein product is CASSSGTKGTGELFF.

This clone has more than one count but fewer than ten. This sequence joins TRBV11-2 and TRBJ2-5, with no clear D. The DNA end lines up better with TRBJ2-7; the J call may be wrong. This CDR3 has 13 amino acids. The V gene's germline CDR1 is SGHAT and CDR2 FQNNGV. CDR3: CASSPLGGYEQYF. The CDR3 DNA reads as TGTGCCAGCAGCCCGCTCGGCGGCTACGAGCAGTACTTC.

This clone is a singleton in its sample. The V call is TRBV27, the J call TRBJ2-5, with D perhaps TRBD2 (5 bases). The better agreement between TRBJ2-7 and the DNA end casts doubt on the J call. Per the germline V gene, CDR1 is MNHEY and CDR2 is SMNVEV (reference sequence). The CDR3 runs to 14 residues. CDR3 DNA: TGTGCCAGCAGTTTATCCTGGACTGCCTACGAGCAGTACTTC. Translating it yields CASSLSWTAYEQYF.

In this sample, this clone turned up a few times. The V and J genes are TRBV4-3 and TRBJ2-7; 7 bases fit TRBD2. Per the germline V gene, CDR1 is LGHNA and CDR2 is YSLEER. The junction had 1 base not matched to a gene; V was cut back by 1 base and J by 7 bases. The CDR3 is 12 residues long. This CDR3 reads CASSQGRGEQYF. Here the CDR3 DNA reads TGCGCCAGCAGCCAAGGGCGGGGGGAGCAGTACTTC.

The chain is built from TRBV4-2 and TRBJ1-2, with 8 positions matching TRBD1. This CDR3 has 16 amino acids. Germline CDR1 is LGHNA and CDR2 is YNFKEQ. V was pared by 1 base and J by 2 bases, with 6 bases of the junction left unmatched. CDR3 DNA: TGTGCCAGCAGCCAAGCTGGGACAGGCCGGAACTATGGCTACACCTTC. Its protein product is CASSQAGTGRNYGYTF.

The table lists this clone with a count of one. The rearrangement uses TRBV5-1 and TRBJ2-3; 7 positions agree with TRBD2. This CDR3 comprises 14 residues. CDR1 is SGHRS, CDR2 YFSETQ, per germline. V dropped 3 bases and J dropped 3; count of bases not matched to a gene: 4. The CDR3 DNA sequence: TGCGCCAGCAGCTACGGCGGGGGTACAGATACGCAGTATTTT. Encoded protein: CASSYGGGTDTQYF.

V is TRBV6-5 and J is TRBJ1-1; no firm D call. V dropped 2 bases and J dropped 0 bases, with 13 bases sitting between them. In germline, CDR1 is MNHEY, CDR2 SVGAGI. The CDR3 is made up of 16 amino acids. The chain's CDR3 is CASSYTQTNMNTEAFF. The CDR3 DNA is TGTGCCAGCAGTTACACACAGACCAACATGAACACTGAAGCTTTCTTT.

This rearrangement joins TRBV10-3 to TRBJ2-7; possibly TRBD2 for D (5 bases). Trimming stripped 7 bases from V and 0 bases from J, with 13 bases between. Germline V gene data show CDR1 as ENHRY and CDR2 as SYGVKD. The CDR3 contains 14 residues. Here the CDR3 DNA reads TGTGCCATCAAGGGCAGCGGACTCTCCTACGAGCAGTACTTC. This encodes CAIKGSGLSYEQYF.

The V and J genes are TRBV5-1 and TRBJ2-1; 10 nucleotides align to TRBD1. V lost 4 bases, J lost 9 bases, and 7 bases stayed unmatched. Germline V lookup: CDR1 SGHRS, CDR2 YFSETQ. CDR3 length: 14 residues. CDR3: CASSPGQGGGEQFF. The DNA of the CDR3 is TGCGCCAGCAGCCCCGGACAGGGGGGAGGTGAGCAGTTCTTC.

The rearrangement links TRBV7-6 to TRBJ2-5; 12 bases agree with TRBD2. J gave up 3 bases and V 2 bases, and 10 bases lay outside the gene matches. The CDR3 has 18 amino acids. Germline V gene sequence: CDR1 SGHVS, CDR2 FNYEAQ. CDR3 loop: CASSLRASGGEEEETQYF. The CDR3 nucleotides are TGTGCCAGCAGCTTAAGGGCTAGCGGGGGGGAGGAAGAAGAGACCCAGTACTTC.

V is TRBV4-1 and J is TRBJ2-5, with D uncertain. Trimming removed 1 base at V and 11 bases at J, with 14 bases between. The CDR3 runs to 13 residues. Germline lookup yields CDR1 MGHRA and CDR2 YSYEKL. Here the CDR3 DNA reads TGCGCCAGCAGCCAAGCGGTAGCTGAAGAGCAGTACTTC. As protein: CASSQAVAEEQYF.

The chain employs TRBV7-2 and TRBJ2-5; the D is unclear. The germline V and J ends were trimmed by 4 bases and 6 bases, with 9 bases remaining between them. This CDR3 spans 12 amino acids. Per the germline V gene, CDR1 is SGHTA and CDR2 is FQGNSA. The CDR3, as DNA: TGTGCCAGCAGCTCAAGAGTCCAGACCCAGTACTTC. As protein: CASSSRVQTQYF.

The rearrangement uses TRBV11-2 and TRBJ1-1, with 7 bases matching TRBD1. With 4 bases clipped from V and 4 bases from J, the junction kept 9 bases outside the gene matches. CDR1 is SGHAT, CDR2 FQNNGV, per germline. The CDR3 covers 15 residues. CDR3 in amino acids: CASSSMTGKGTEAFF. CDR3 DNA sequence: TGTGCCAGCAGCTCGATGACAGGGAAGGGCACTGAAGCTTTCTTT.